These 19 T cell receptor beta chains were sequenced from one sample in a study of blood T cell repertoires in COVID-19. TCRdb's copy holds only in-frame clones and misses some; the assay was immunoSEQ multiplex PCR. In the table there are roughly 300,000 clones, roughly 90% of which are singletons. The specimen was peripheral blood. All receptors come from a woman younger than 45 with COVID-19, enrolled during active disease.

This clone was counted once. This rearrangement joins TRBV2 to TRBJ2-3; 13 bases line up with TRBD2. Germline V gene lookup returns CDR1 SNHLY and CDR2 FYNNEI. The CDR3 sequence is 15 residues long. V trimming: 4 bases; J trimming: 5 bases; junction bases outside the gene matches: 3. The CDR3 protein is CASSGLAGGVDTQYF. CDR3 coding DNA: TGTGCCAGCAGTGGACTAGCGGGGGGCGTAGATACGCAGTATTTT. Looking up the rest from reference TRBV2 and TRBJ2-3 gives the full variable domain: EPEVTQTPSHQVTQMGQEVILRCVPISNHLYFYWYRQILGQKVEFLVSFYNNEISEKSEIFDDQFSVERPDGSNFTLKIRSTKLEDSAMYFCASSGLAGGVDTQYFGPGTRLTVL.

The V gene is TRBV6-1, the J gene TRBJ1-5; D ambiguous. Trimming took off 3 bases at V and 6 bases at J, with 12 bases between the two ends. Germline V CDR1 and CDR2: MNHNS, SASEGT. The CDR3 spans 14 residues. The CDR3 DNA is TGTGCCAGCAGTGATGGGCAGGTGTCTCAGCCCCAGCATTTT. Protein product: CASSDGQVSQPQHF.

This rearrangement joins TRBV14 to TRBJ1-2; D gene unclear. Trimming shortened V by 1 base and J by 5 bases, and 8 bases separated the two germline ends. Germline CDR1 and CDR2: SGHDN and FVKESK. The CDR3 length is 13 residues. CDR3 region: CASSQGLGYGYTF. The CDR3 nucleotides are TGTGCCAGCAGCCAAGGTCTCGGGTATGGCTACACCTTC.

This chain uses TRBV21-1 with TRBJ1-5; the table's TRBD1 call for D was not verified on the DNA. TRBV21-1 is described as a pseudogene. The CDR3 sequence is 14 residues long. The CDR3 DNA reads TGTGCCAGCAAAAACAGGGGGTGCAATCAGCCCCAGCATTTT. It encodes CASKNRGCNQPQHF.

The V and J genes are TRBV5-1 and TRBJ2-2; 8 bases match TRBD2. Germline trimming cut 2 bases from V and 0 bases from J; bases unmatched to any gene: 3. Germline V gene sequence: CDR1 SGHRS, CDR2 YFSETQ. This CDR3 has 16 amino acids. CDR3 sequence (DNA): TGCGCCAGCAGCTTTGCGGGGGGAGCGAACACCGGGGAGCTGTTTTTT. This gives the protein CASSFAGGANTGELFF.

V and J are TRBV7-6 and TRBJ1-4, with TRBD1 matching 8 bases. J lost 7 bases, V lost 1 base, and 5 bases had no gene match. The germline CDR1 and CDR2 sequences are SGHVS and FNYEAQ. The CDR3 length is 15 residues. The CDR3 DNA reads TGTGCCAGCAGCTTAGACGCAGGGGGCTCTGAAAAACTGTTTTTT. Translated, it gives CASSLDAGGSEKLFF.

This rearrangement joins TRBV4-3 to TRBJ1-2, with 7 bases aligning to TRBD1. Trimming at V came to 1 base and at J to 4 bases, leaving 6 bases not matched to a gene. Germline V gives CDR1 LGHNA, CDR2 YSLEER. The CDR3 extends over 15 amino acids. CDR3 nucleotides: TGCGCCAGCAGCCAAGCCTCAGGGGGTGGCTATGGCTACACCTTC. Its protein is CASSQASGGGYGYTF.

The J gene is TRBJ1-2, the V gene TRBV2, with 9 bases that match TRBD1. Germline trimming cut 2 bases from V and 7 bases from J; bases unmatched to any gene: 5. Per germline, CDR1 SNHLY and CDR2 FYNNEI. The CDR3 has 14 amino acids. The CDR3 DNA reads as TGTGCCAGCAGTGAAACAGGGGGCGTCGGTGGCTACACCTTC. This sequence encodes CASSETGGVGGYTF.

The chain links TRBV19 to TRBJ2-3, with TRBD2 identical over 9 bases. CDR1 and CDR2 (germline): LNHDA, SQIVND (reference sequence). With 5 bases clipped from V and 1 base from J, the junction kept 4 bases outside the gene matches. This CDR3 comprises 15 residues. The CDR3 loop reads CASSPSSGGTDTQYF. The CDR3 bases are TGTGCCAGTAGTCCCTCTAGCGGGGGCACAGATACGCAGTATTTT.

The chain uses TRBV6-5 and TRBJ1-2, with no clear D. Germline loops: CDR1 MNHEY, CDR2 SVGAGI. This CDR3 is built from 12 residues. V was trimmed by 7 bases and J by 3 bases, leaving 9 bases between them. CDR3 DNA sequence: TGTGCCAGCACCAGGAATTACTATGGCTACACCTTC. Its translation: CASTRNYYGYTF.

The chain joins TRBV29-1 to TRBJ2-1; 9 positions agree with TRBD2. The V gene's germline CDR1 is SQVTM and CDR2 ANQGSEA. This CDR3 has 14 amino acids. After removal of 1 base from V and 2 bases from J, the junction contained 0 bases not matched to a gene. CDR3 DNA sequence: TGCAGCGTTGAAGGCGGGGGGGCCTACAATGAGCAGTTCTTC. It specifies CSVEGGGAYNEQFF.

The V and J genes are TRBV3-1 (or the pseudogene TRBV3-2) and TRBJ2-3; D perhaps matches TRBD2 (7 bases). Trimming took 2 bases from V and 5 from J, leaving 14 bases between them. This CDR3 region has 15 residues. Germline values: CDR1 LGHDT, CDR2 YNNKEL (reference sequence). As DNA, the CDR3 is TGTGCCAGCAGCCAAATGGGCGGGGGCATAGATACGCAGTATTTT. It is translated as CASSQMGGGIDTQYF.

The chain links TRBV7-9 to TRBJ1-1; D remains ambiguous. This CDR3 has 12 amino acids. V lost 3 bases to trimming and J lost 11 bases, with 13 bases between them. The germline V gene has CDR1 SEHNR and CDR2 FQNEAQ (reference sequence). For the CDR3, the DNA is TGTGCCAGCAGCTTTCAAGGGAGGTCGGCTTTCTTT. Its translation is CASSFQGRSAFF.

CDR3: CASSQVYSYEQYF. The CDR3 DNA reads as TGCGCCAGCAGCCAAGTTTACTCCTACGAGCAGTACTTC. The chain links TRBV4-1 to TRBJ2-7, with no clear D. The V gene's germline CDR1 is MGHRA and CDR2 YSYEKL. Trimming shortened V by 1 base and J by 0 bases, and 4 bases separated the two germline ends. This CDR3 region has 13 residues.

This sequence joins TRBV4-1 and TRBJ1-3; tentatively, D is TRBD1 (5 bases). CDR1 is MGHRA and CDR2 is YSYEKL in the germline V gene. The V and J ends lost 3 bases and 0 bases respectively, with 24 bases between them. The CDR3 runs to 20 residues. CDR3 DNA sequence: TGCGCCAGCAGCCATTCCCGGGACTCTGGAAGGGGATACTCTGGAAACACCATATATTTT. This sequence encodes CASSHSRDSGRGYSGNTIYF.

The genes are TRBV6-5 and TRBJ1-4; D is undetermined. CDR1 and CDR2 (germline): MNHEY, SVGAGI. V dropped 2 bases and J dropped 5 bases, with 6 bases sitting between them. The CDR3 spans 13 residues. The CDR3, as DNA: TGTGCCAGCAGTTACCTCAGAAATGAAAAACTGTTTTTT. It translates to CASSYLRNEKLFF.

The V call is TRBV7-2, the J call TRBJ1-1, with D possibly TRBD1 on 5 matching bases. CDR1 and CDR2 (germline): SGHTA, FQGNSA. The germline V and J ends were trimmed by 2 bases and 6 bases, with 13 bases remaining between them. CDR3 size: 14 residues. The CDR3 sequence: CASSLRVSRAEAFF. CDR3 sequence (DNA): TGTGCCAGCAGCTTACGTGTTTCCAGGGCTGAAGCTTTCTTT. Using reference TRBV7-2 and TRBJ1-1 for the parts outside the CDR3, the full variable domain is GAGVSQSPSNKVTEKGKDVELRCDPISGHTALYWYRQSLGQGLEFLIYFQGNSAPDKSGLPSDRFSAERTGGSVSTLTIQRTQQEDSAVYLCASSLRVSRAEAFFGQGTRLTVV.

In its sample, this clone was seen once. This rearrangement joins TRBV28 to TRBJ1-4, with TRBD1 as a possible D gene (6 bases). This CDR3 comprises 14 residues. V was clipped by 2 bases and J by 3 bases, with 7 bases between them. The V gene's germline CDR1 is MDHEN and CDR2 SYDVKM. The CDR3 nucleotides read TGTGCCAGCAGTTTAGGGGGCCCTAATGAAAAACTGTTTTTT. Translation: CASSLGGPNEKLFF. The entire variable domain, with the rest obtained from reference TRBV28 and TRBJ1-4, is as follows: DVKVTQSSRYLVKRTGEKVFLECVQDMDHENMFWYRQDPGLGLRLIYFSYDVKMKEKGDIPEGYSVSREKKERFSLILESASTNQTSMYLCASSLGGPNEKLFFGSGTQLSVL.

The chain uses TRBV2 and TRBJ1-1, with TRBD1 matching over 12 bases. The trim removed 6 bases at V and 0 bases at J, leaving 5 bases unmatched. The CDR3 has 16 residues. In germline, CDR1 is SNHLY, CDR2 FYNNEI. In DNA, the CDR3 is TGTGCCAGCAGGGGACAGGGGGCTAGGGTGAACACTGAAGCTTTCTTT. It yields the protein CASRGQGARVNTEAFF.